This entry is about one T cell receptor (beta chain). This entry comes from a study of T cell responses to AZD1222 COVID-19 vaccine. Generated by immunoSEQ multiplex PCR, the TCRdb table keeps only in-frame clones and is missing some. The table lists 100,000 to 120,000 clones, approximately 94% of them singletons, with roughly 3.1% in the top ten. V gave up 3 bases and J gave up 0 bases, with 23 bases separating them. Germline lookup yields CDR1 LNHNV and CDR2 YYDKDF (reference sequence). This CDR3 is built from 19 residues. The source was peripheral blood, collected 28 days after the second AZD1222 dose. The gene calls are TRBV15 and TRBJ1-1, with a tentative D call TRBD1 (6 bases). The clonotype originates from an adult who received the AZD1222 COVID-19 vaccine. CDR3: CATSRVRDRAGDVNTEAFF. The CDR3 region has the DNA TGTGCCACCAGCAGGGTACGGGATAGGGCAGGGGATGTGAACACTGAAGCTTTCTTT.